This record looks at one T cell receptor (beta chain) sequence and its context. Its antigen is undetermined. The record originates from a study of Ad26.COV2.S vaccination and SARS-CoV-2 variants. Study results and caveats: The study found similar non-spike TCR breadth in vaccine and placebo recipients.

Trimming removed 2 bases at V and 3 bases at J, with 5 bases between. Germline assignment: CDR1 SGHAT and CDR2 FQNNGV. This CDR3 has 14 amino acids. The sample's treatment: around 19 received Ad26.COV2.S at low or high dose, single or two shots; 5 received placebo; per-sample allocation not given. The study sampled participants on day 63 after the first vaccine or placebo injection. An Ad26 vector expressing Wuhan-strain SARS-CoV-2 spike constituted the vaccine. Clones were sequenced by immunoSEQ multiplex PCR, and TCRdb holds only the in-frame ones, with some missing. Among 300,000 to 350,000 clones listed, 75% to 90% were seen once.

The receptor was isolated from a person aged 18-65 years who received the Ad26.COV2.S COVID-19 vaccine or a placebo. The material was peripheral blood, obtained in a trial of Ad26.COV2.S vaccine versus placebo. J is TRBJ2-6 and V is TRBV11-2; D unresolved. CDR3 loop: CASSLSRGANVLTF. CDR3 DNA: TGTGCCAGCAGCTTATCTCGTGGGGCCAACGTCCTGACTTTC.